The 22 T cell receptor beta chains below come from one sample, sequenced in a study of CD8 T cells in Susac syndrome. With random hexamers, reverse transcription was performed on roughly 0.45 to 1 ug of RNA. TCRdb itself ran the immunoSEQ multiplex PCR reads through MiXCR, one entry per CDR3 protein. The sample holds about 180,000 distinct CDR3 sequences, roughly 95% seen once. The sequenced sample was CD8+ T cells from PBMCs. The receptors were sampled from a human donor with multiple sclerosis.

The J gene is TRBJ2-1, the V gene TRBV6-5; 8 bases fit TRBD1. Losses at the gene ends were 8 bases for V and 6 bases for J; bases not matched to a gene: 6. The length of the CDR3 is 13 residues. Germline lookup yields CDR1 MNHEY and CDR2 SVGAGI. The CDR3, as DNA: TGTGCCAGCGGTAGGACAGGGTCCAATGAGCAGTTCTTC. Protein product: CASGRTGSNEQFF.

The chain links TRBV4-1 to TRBJ2-7, with 9 bases matching TRBD1. V dropped 0 bases and J dropped 2; count of bases not matched to a gene: 11. This CDR3 region has 18 residues. The germline CDR1 and CDR2 sequences are MGHRA and YSYEKL. CDR3 nucleotides: TGCGCCAGCAGCCAAGAGGGGGCAGGACAGGGGACCCCCTACGAGCAGTACTTC. Translating it yields CASSQEGAGQGTPYEQYF.

The gene calls are TRBV20-1 and TRBJ2-7; 9 positions agree with TRBD1. The CDR3 contains 15 residues. CDR1 is DFQATT and CDR2 is SNEGSKA in the germline V gene (reference sequence). Trimming cost V 0 bases and J 2 bases; bases outside gene matches: 5. The CDR3 region is CSARDLDRGTYEQYF. The CDR3 coding sequence is TGCAGTGCTAGAGATTTGGACAGGGGAACCTACGAGCAGTACTTC.

J is TRBJ1-2 and V is TRBV27, with 7 bases matching TRBD1. The CDR3 runs 13 residues. The junction had 5 bases not matched to a gene; V was cut back by 6 bases and J by 4 bases. In germline, CDR1 is MNHEY, CDR2 SMNVEV (reference sequence). DNA for the CDR3: TGTGCCAGCAGGACAGGGTCAGCCTATGGCTACACCTTC. This gives the protein CASRTGSAYGYTF.

The chain employs TRBV28 and TRBJ2-1; 7 bases are a match to TRBD2. This CDR3 contains 14 residues. V gave up 8 bases and J gave up 8 bases; unmatched junction bases: 12. CDR1 MDHEN and CDR2 SYDVKM come from the germline V gene. The CDR3 is CASSLGGRVDEQFF. The CDR3 region has the DNA TGTGCCAGCTCCCTAGGAGGGAGGGTAGATGAGCAGTTCTTC.

This clonotype was found a few times. J is TRBJ2-3 and V is TRBV20-1; 7 bases match TRBD2. The CDR3 spans 17 residues. With 5 bases clipped from V and 0 bases from J, the junction kept 14 bases outside the gene matches. Germline V CDR1 and CDR2: DFQATT, SNEGSKA (reference sequence). This CDR3 reads CSAAVLAEDTSTDTQYF. The CDR3 coding sequence is TGCAGTGCTGCAGTCCTAGCGGAAGATACTAGCACAGATACGCAGTATTTT.

J is TRBJ2-1 and V is TRBV20-1, with 12 positions matching TRBD2. The CDR3 has 15 residues. Trimming removed 1 base from V and 9 bases from J; junction bases left unmatched: 7. The V gene's germline CDR1 is DFQATT and CDR2 SNEGSKA (reference sequence). The CDR3 sequence is CSARGSSGGAGEQFF. The CDR3 nucleotides are TGCAGTGCTAGAGGGTCTAGCGGGGGGGCCGGTGAGCAGTTCTTC.

In regard to this clonotype: A junction boundary mismatches the germline segment, possibly from a read error. This chain joins TRBV9 and TRBJ1-3, with D perhaps matching TRBD1 (6 bases). This CDR3 is built from 9 residues. Per germline, CDR1 SGDLS and CDR2 YYNGEE. CDR3 bases: TGTGCCAGCCCTTCCCCAGGGGATTTT. Encoded protein: CASPSPGDF.

The rearrangement links TRBV27 to TRBJ2-7; 9 nucleotides align to TRBD2. The CDR3 sequence is 16 residues long. The ends lost 5 bases at V and 0 bases at J; junction bases unmatched: 8. Germline V lookup: CDR1 MNHEY, CDR2 SMNVEV (reference sequence). In nucleotides, the CDR3 is TGTGCCAGCAGTCTTGCAGCGGGAGGCCCCTCCTACGAGCAGTACTTC. This translates into CASSLAAGGPSYEQYF.

The J gene is TRBJ2-3, the V gene TRBV9, with D perhaps TRBD1 or TRBD2 (5 bases each). Trimming shortened V by 0 bases and J by 2 bases, and 7 bases separated the two germline ends. Germline CDR1 SGDLS, CDR2 YYNGEE. The CDR3 consists of 14 residues. CDR3 sequence: CASSVVGTTDTQYF. DNA of the CDR3: TGTGCCAGCAGCGTAGTGGGGACCACAGATACGCAGTATTTT.

J is TRBJ2-1 and V is TRBV4-2; TRBD1 aligns across 7 bases. Losses at the gene ends were 4 bases for V and 4 bases for J; bases not matched to a gene: 10. CDR1 and CDR2 from the germline V gene are LGHNA and YNFKEQ. This CDR3 spans 16 amino acids. CDR3 sequence (DNA): TGTGCCAGCAGCCTCCCAACAGGGGTCGCTTACAATGAGCAGTTCTTC. The encoded protein is CASSLPTGVAYNEQFF.

In this sample, this clonotype turned up a few times. The chain uses TRBV29-1 and TRBJ2-7; TRBD1 is a possible D gene (6 bases). Between the trimmed V and J ends, which lost 7 bases and 3 bases, there was a span of 10 bases. Germline V gene sequence: CDR1 SQVTM, CDR2 ANQGSEA. CDR3 size: 11 residues. The CDR3 spells CSGTDSYEQYF. CDR3 DNA: TGCAGCGGGACGGACAGCTACGAGCAGTACTTC.

In nucleotides, the CDR3 is TGTGCCAGCAGCCACCGGGACGGGGTCTCCTACGAGCAGTACTTC. Translating it yields CASSHRDGVSYEQYF. The chain has TRBV7-9 and TRBJ2-7; D is perhaps TRBD1 or TRBD2 (5 bases each). Germline CDR1 SEHNR, CDR2 FQNEAQ (reference sequence). This CDR3 has 15 amino acids. Trimming shortened V by 5 bases and J by 0 bases, and 14 bases separated the two germline ends.

The rearrangement joins TRBV29-1 to TRBJ2-2, with D possibly TRBD2 on 5 matching bases. In germline, CDR1 is SQVTM, CDR2 ANQGSEA. The CDR3 is 12 amino acids. Trimming shortened V by 7 bases and J by 6 bases, and 12 bases separated the two germline ends. CDR3 region: CSAGLRAGELFF. Here the CDR3 DNA reads TGCAGCGCTGGACTGAGGGCCGGGGAGCTGTTTTTT.

This clonotype was counted a single time. The gene calls are TRBV13 and TRBJ1-1; 7 bases align to TRBD1. The ends lost 1 base at V and 3 bases at J; junction bases unmatched: 2. From germline, CDR1 is PRHDT and CDR2 FYEKMQ (reference sequence). The CDR3 extends over 14 amino acids. CDR3 protein: CASSLDRGYTEAFF. CDR3 in DNA: TGTGCCAGCAGCTTAGACAGGGGATACACTGAAGCTTTCTTT.

The chain carries TRBV4-1 and TRBJ2-7; D gene ambiguous. CDR3 length: 15 amino acids. Trimming shortened V by 0 bases and J by 2 bases, and 11 bases separated the two germline ends. Germline V lookup: CDR1 MGHRA, CDR2 YSYEKL. DNA for the CDR3: TGCGCCAGCAGCCAAGATATGAGGAATACCTACGAGCAGTACTTC. Translated: CASSQDMRNTYEQYF.

V and J are TRBV4-1 and TRBJ2-7, with 8 bases fitting TRBD1. V was pared by 3 bases and J by 3 bases, with 4 bases of the junction left unmatched. Germline V gene sequence: CDR1 MGHRA, CDR2 YSYEKL. The CDR3 extends over 14 amino acids. The CDR3 spells CASSHSTGVYEQYF. The CDR3, as DNA: TGCGCCAGCAGCCATTCGACAGGGGTCTACGAGCAGTACTTC.

The chain combines TRBV5-1 with TRBJ1-1; D might be TRBD1 (5 bases). V lost 0 bases and J lost 0, with 12 bases in between. CDR1 SGHRS and CDR2 YFSETQ come from the germline V gene. This CDR3 has 16 amino acids. The CDR3: CASSLGGRRVNTEAFF. The CDR3 coding sequence is TGCGCCAGCAGCTTGGGGGGACGGCGGGTGAACACTGAAGCTTTCTTT.

V is TRBV10-2 and J is TRBJ2-7; TRBD1 is a possible D gene (5 bases). CDR3 length equals 16 residues. The germline V and J ends were trimmed by 2 bases and 4 bases, with 18 bases remaining between them. Germline CDR1 reads WSHSY; CDR2 reads SAAADI. As DNA, the CDR3 is TGCGCCAGCAGTGAGGGTCAGGGCCAGGTAGGATACGAGCAGTACTTC. Translation: CASSEGQGQVGYEQYF.

This clonotype has just one count. The chain employs TRBV5-1 and TRBJ2-1, with 13 positions matching TRBD2. V lost 0 bases to trimming and J lost 7 bases; unmatched junction nucleotides: 1. The CDR3 is 15 residues long. Germline CDR1 is SGHRS and CDR2 is YFSETQ. The CDR3 coding sequence is TGCGCCAGCAGCTTGGCGACTAGCGGGAGGAATGAGCAGTTCTTC. Translation: CASSLATSGRNEQFF. Drawing the rest from reference TRBV5-1 and TRBJ2-1, the complete variable domain is KAGVTQTPRYLIKTRGQQVTLSCSPISGHRSVSWYQQTPGQGLQFLFEYFSETQRNKGNFPGRFSGRQFSNSRSEMNVSTLELGDSALYLCASSLATSGRNEQFFGPGTRLTVL.

This chain connects TRBV11-2 to TRBJ2-7, with 7 nucleotides matching TRBD1. The CDR3 is 15 amino acids. Germline loops: CDR1 SGHAT, CDR2 FQNNGV. V was pared by 0 bases and J by 3 bases, with 5 bases of the junction left unmatched. DNA for the CDR3: TGTGCCAGCAGCTTAGATGCAGGGGGTCACTACGAGCAGTACTTC. Translation gives CASSLDAGGHYEQYF.

The chain links TRBV2 to TRBJ2-1, with TRBD2 as a possible D gene (5 bases). Between the trimmed V and J ends, which lost 4 bases and 7 bases, there was a span of 20 bases. The CDR3 extends over 16 amino acids. The germline CDR1 and CDR2 sequences are SNHLY and FYNNEI. DNA for the CDR3: TGTGCCAGCAGTGTCCTGACTACATTACTGGAGAATGAGCAGTTCTTC. Amino acid sequence: CASSVLTTLLENEQFF.